This entry lists 5 T cell receptor beta chains sequenced from one sample in a study of blood T cell repertoires in COVID-19. TCRdb's table, derived via immunoSEQ multiplex PCR, lists solely in-frame clones and lacks some. This table holds 250,000 to 350,000 clones, more than 85% found once. Sequences were obtained from peripheral blood. These receptors all come from a man younger than 45 with acute or convalescent COVID-19.

The chain uses TRBV28 and TRBJ2-4; D gene ambiguous. This CDR3 comprises 14 residues. Germline V CDR1 and CDR2: MDHEN, SYDVKM. V was shortened by 4 bases and J by 6 bases, with 13 bases between the two germline ends. In DNA form, the CDR3 reads TGTGCCAGCAGTTCGTCGGCCGAGGCAAACATTCAGTACTTC. Protein product: CASSSSAEANIQYF.

The J gene is TRBJ2-1, the V gene TRBV28; 9 bases line up with TRBD1. The CDR3 is made up of 14 amino acids. The germline V gene has CDR1 MDHEN and CDR2 SYDVKM. Losses at the gene ends were 10 bases for V and 8 bases for J; bases not matched to a gene: 12. The CDR3 loop reads CATSGQGSSHEQFF. CDR3 bases: TGTGCCACCTCGGGACAGGGAAGTTCGCATGAGCAGTTCTTC.

For this clone: One end of the junction varies from germline; a read error may be responsible. The chain recombines TRBV6-5 with TRBJ2-7; TRBD2 matches at 14 bases. Germline values: CDR1 MNHEY, CDR2 SVGAGI. This CDR3 has 14 amino acids. CDR3 sequence: CASSLGTSGSPLHF. The CDR3 nucleotides read TGTGCCAGCAGCCTCGGGACTAGCGGGAGTCCTTTGCACTTC.

The chain couples TRBV5-1 to TRBJ2-7, with a weak D call TRBD1 (6 bases). The length of the CDR3 is 17 residues. Germline lookup yields CDR1 SGHRS and CDR2 YFSETQ. Trimming shortened V by 0 bases and J by 0 bases, and 16 bases separated the two germline ends. The CDR3 spells CASSLAAGVIGSYEQYF. The CDR3 DNA is TGCGCCAGCAGCTTGGCTGCAGGGGTGATAGGCTCCTACGAGCAGTACTTC.

This chain joins TRBV30 and TRBJ1-4, with TRBD1 as a possible D gene (5 bases). The V end was cut by 3 bases, the J end by 2 bases, with 10 bases between. CDR1 is GTSNPN, CDR2 SVGIG, per germline (reference sequence). This CDR3 spans 14 amino acids. The CDR3 protein is CAWSQGNTNEKLFF. CDR3 nucleotide sequence: TGTGCCTGGAGCCAGGGTAATACTAATGAAAAACTGTTTTTT.